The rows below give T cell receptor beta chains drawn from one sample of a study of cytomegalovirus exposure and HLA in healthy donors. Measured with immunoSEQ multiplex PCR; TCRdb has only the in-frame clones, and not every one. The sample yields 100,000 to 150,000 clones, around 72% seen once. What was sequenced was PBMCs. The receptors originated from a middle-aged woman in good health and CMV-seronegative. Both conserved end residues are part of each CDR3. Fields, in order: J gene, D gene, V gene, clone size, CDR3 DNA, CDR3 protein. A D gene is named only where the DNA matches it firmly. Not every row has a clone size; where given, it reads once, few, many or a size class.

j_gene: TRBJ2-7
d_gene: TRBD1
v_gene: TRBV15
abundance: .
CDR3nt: TGTGCCACCAGCAGACGGACAGGGCTCTACGAGCAGTACTTC
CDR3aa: CATSRRTGLYEQYF

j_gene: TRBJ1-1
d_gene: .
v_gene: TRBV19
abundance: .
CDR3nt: TGTGCCAGTAGTATTGTGAGGAACACTGAAGCTTTCTTT
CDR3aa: CASSIVRNTEAFF

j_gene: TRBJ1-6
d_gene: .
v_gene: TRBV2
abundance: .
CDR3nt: TGTGCCAGCAGTGAAGGGCTTACTTCACCCCTCCACTTT
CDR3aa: CASSEGLTSPLHF

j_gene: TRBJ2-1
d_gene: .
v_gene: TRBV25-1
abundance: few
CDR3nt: TGTGCCAGCCGGGGATCTACAGGGAGCTCCTACAATGAGCAGTTCTTC
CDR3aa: CASRGSTGSSYNEQFF

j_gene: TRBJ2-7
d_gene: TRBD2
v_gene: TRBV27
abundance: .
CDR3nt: TGTGCCAGCAGTCCGCCGACTAGCGGGAGGGTCTACGAGCAGTACTTC
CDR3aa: CASSPPTSGRVYEQYF

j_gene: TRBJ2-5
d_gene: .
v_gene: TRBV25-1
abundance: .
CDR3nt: TGTGCCAGCAGCCAAACCAGACTAGGTGAGGAGACCCAGTACTTC
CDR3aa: CASSQTRLGEETQYF

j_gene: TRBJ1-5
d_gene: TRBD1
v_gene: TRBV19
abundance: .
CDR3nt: TGTGCCAGTGGGGACAGGGGGAATCAGCCCCAGCATTTT
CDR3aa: CASGDRGNQPQHF

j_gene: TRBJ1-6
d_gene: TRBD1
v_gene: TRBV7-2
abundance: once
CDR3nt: TGTGCCAGCAGCTTAGATAGGGGACAGGGGGTCTCACCCCTCCACTTT
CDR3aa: CASSLDRGQGVSPLHF

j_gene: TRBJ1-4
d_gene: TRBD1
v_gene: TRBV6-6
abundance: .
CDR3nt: TGTGCCAGCAGTGACAGGGTGGAGGATGAAAAACTGTTTTTT
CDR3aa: CASSDRVEDEKLFF

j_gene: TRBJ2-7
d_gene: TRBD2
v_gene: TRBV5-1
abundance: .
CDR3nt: TGCGCCAGCAGCTCAGGACTAGCGGGAGTCTACGAGCAGTACTTC
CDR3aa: CASSSGLAGVYEQYF